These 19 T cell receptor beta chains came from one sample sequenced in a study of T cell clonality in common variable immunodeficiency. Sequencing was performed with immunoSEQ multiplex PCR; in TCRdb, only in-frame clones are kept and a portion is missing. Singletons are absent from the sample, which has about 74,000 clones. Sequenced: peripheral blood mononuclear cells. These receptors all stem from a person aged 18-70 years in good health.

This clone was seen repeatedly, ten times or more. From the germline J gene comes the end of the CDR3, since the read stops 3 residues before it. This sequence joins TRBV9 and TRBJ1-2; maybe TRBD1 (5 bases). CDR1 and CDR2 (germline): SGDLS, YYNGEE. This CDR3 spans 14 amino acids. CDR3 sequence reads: CASSASGGSGGYTF. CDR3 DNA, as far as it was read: TGTGCCAGCAGCGCCTCGGGGGGGTCAGGGGGC.

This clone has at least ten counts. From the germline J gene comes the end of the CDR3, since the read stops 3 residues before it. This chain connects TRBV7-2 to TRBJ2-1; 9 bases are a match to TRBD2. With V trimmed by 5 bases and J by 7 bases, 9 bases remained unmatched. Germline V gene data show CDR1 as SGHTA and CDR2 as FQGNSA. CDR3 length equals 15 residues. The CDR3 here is CASSPGGLAVNEQFF. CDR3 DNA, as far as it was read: TGTGCCAGCAGCCCGGGGGGACTAGCAGTAAATGAG.

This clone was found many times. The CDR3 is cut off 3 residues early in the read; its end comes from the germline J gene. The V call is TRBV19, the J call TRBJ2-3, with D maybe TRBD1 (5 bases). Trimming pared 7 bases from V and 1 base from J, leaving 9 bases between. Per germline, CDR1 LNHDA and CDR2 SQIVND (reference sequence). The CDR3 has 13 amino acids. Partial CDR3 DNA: TGTGCCAGTAAGGGGCAGGGCACAGATACG. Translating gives CASKGQGTDT. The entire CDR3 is CASKGQGTDTQYF.

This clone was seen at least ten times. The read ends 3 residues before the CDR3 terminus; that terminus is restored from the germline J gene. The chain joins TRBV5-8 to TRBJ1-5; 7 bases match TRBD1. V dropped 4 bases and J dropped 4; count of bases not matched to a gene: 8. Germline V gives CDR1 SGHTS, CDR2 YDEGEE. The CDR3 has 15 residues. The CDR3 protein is CASSLRDSTNQPQHF. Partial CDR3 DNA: TGTGCCAGCAGCCTCCGGGACAGCACGAATCAGCCC.

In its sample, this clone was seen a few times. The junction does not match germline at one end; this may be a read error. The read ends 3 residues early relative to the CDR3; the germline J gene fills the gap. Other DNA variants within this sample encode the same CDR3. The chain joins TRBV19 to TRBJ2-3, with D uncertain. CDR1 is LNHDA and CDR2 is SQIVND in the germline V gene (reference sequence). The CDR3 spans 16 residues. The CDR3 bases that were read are TGTGCTAGTAAAGAGAAGGCGGCTCCCCTCACAGATACG. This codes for CASKEKAAPLTDT. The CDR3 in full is CASKEKAAPLTDTQYF.

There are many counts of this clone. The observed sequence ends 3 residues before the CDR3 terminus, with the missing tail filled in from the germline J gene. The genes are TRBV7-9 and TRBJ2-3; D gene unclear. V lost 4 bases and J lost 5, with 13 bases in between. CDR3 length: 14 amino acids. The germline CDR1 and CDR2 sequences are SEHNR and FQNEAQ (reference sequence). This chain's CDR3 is CASSYSGAGDTQYF. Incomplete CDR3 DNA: TGTGCCAGCAGCTATAGTGGAGCAGGAGATACG. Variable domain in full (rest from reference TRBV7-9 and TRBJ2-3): DTGVSQNPRHKITKRGQNVTFRCDPISEHNRLYWYRQTLGQGPEFLTYFQNEAQLEKSRLLSDRFSAERPKGSFSTLEIQRTEQGDSAMYLCASSYSGAGDTQYFGPGTRLTVL.

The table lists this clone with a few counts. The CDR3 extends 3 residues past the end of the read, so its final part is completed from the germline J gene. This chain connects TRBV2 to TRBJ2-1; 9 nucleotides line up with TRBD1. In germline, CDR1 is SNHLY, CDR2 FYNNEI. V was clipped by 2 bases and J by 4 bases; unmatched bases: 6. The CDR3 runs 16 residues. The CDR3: CASSEIPGQGYNEQFF. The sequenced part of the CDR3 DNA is TGTGCCAGCAGTGAAATCCCGGGACAGGGATACAATGAG.

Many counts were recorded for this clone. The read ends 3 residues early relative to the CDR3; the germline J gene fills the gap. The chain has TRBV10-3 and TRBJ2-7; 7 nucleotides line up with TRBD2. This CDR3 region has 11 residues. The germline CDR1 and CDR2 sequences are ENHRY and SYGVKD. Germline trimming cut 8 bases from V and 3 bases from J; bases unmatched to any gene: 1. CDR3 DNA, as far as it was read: TGTGCCATCGGACTAGACTACGAG. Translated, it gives CAIGLDYE. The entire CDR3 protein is CAIGLDYEQYF.

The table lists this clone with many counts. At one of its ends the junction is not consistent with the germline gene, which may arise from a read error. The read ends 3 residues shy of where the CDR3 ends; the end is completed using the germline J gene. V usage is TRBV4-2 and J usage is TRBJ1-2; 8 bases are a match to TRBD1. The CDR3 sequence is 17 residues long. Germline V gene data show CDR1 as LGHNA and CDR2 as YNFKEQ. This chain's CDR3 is CASSRRTGKRPEAGYTF. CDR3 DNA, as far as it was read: TGCGCCAGCAGCCGTAGGACAGGGAAAAGGCCCGAGGCTGGC.

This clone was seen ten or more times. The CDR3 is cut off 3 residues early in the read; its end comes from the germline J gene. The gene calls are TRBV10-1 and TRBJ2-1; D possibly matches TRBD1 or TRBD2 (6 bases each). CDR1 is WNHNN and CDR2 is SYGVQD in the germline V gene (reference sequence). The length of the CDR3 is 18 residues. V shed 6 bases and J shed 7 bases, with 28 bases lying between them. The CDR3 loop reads CASRPKTPLGRRGNEQFF. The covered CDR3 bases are TGCGCCAGCAGACCGAAGACCCCACTGGGGCGGAGGGGGAATGAG.

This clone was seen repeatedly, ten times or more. CDR3 sequence: CASSYQGPRDEKLFF. The covered CDR3 bases are TGCGCCAGCAGCTATCAGGGGCCGCGTGATGAAAAA. The gene calls are TRBV5-1 and TRBJ1-4; D is perhaps TRBD1 (6 bases). Read coverage stops 3 residues before the CDR3 terminus; the germline J gene supplies the remainder. The length of the CDR3 is 15 residues. The V gene lost 3 bases and the J gene lost 6 bases, with 15 bases spanning the gap. Germline V CDR1 and CDR2: SGHRS, YFSETQ.

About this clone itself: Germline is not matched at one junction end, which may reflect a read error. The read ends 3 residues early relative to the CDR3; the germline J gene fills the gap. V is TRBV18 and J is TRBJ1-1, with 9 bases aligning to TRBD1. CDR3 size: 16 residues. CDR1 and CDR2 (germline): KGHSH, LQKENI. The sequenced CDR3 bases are TGTGCCAGCCCACCACAGGACAGGGGAATGAACACTGAA. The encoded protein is CASPPQDRGMNTE. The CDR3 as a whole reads CASPPQDRGMNTEAFF.

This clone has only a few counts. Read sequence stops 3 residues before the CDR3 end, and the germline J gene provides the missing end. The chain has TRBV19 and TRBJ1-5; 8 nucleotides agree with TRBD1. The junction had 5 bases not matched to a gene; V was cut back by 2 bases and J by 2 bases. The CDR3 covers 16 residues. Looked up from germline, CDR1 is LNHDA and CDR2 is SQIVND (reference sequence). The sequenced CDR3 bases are TGTGCCAGTAGTATACCAACAGGGGGAGGCAATCAGCCC. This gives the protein CASSIPTGGGNQP. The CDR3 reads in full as CASSIPTGGGNQPQHF.

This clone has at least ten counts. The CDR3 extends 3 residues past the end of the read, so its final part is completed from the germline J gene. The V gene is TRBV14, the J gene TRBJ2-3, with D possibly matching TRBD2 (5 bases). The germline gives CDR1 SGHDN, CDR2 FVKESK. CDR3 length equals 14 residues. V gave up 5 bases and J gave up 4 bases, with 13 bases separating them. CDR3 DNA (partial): TGTGCCAGCAGCTATGGACTTGGAGCAGATACG. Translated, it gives CASSYGLGADT. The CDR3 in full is CASSYGLGADTQYF.

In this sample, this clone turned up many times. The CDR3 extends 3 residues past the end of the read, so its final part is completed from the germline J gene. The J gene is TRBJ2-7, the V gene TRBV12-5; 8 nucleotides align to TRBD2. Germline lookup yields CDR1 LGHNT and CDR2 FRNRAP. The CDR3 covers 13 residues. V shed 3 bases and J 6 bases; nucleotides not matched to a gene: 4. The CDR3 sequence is CASGLGTRREQYF. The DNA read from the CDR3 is TGTGCTAGTGGTTTAGGGACTAGACGCGAG.

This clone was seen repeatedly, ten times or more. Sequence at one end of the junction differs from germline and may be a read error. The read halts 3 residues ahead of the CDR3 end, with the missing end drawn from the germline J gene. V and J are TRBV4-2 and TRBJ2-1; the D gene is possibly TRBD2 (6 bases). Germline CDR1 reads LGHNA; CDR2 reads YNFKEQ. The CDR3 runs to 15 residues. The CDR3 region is CASSPVGTDYNEQFF. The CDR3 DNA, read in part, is TGCGCCAGCAGCCCTGTCGGGACTGACTACAATGAG.

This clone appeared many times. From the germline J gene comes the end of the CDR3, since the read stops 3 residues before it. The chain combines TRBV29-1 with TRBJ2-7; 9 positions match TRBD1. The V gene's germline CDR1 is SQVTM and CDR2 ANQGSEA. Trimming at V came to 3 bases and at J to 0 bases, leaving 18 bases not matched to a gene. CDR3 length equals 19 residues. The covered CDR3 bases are TGCAGCGTTGAGGTTCTGGCTGCTTTGAGGGACAGGGTCTCCTACGAG. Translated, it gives CSVEVLAALRDRVSYE. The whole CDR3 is CSVEVLAALRDRVSYEQYF.

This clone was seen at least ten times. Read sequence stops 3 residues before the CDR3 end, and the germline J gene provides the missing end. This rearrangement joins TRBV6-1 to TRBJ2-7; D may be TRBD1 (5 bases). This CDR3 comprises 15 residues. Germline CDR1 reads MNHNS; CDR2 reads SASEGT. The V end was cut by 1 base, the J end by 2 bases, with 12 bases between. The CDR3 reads CASSEGLGVTYEQYF. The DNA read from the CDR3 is TGTGCCAGCAGTGAAGGTTTAGGGGTAACCTACGAG.

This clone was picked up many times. The CDR3 protein is CASSFSVRETQYF. The CDR3 DNA, read in part, is TGTGCCAGCAGTTTCTCGGTCAGGGAGACC. This chain joins TRBV6-2 or TRBV6-3 and TRBJ2-5, with D hard to call. The read comes to an end 3 residues before the CDR3 does, leaving the germline J gene to fill in the end. Germline V gene sequence: CDR1 MNHEY, CDR2 SVGEGT. The CDR3 runs 13 residues. The V end lost 4 bases, the J end lost 5 bases, and 11 bases lay between the germline ends.